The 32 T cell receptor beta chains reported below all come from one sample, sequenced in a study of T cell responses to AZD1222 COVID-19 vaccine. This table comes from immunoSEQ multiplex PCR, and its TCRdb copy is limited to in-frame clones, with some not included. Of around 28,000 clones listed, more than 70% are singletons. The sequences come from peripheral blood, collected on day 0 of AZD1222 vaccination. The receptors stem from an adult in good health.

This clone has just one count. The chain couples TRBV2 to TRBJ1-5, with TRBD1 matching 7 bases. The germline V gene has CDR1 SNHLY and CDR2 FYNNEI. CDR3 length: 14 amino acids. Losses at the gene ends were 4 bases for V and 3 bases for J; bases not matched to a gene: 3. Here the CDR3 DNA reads TGTGCCAGCAGTGGGACAGGCTCCAATCAGCCCCAGCATTTT. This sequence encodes CASSGTGSNQPQHF.

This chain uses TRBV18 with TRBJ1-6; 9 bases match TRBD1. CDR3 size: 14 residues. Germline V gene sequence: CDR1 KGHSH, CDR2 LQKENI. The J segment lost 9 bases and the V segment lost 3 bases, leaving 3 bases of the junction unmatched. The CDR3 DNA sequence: TGTGCCAGCTCACCCGGGACAGGGACTTCACCCCTCCACTTT. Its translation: CASSPGTGTSPLHF.

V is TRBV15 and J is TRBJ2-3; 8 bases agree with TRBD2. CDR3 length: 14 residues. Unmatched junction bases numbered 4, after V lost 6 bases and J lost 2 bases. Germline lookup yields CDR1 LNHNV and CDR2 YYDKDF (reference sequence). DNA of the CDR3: TGTGCCACCAGATCTAGCGGGTACACAGATACGCAGTATTTT. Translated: CATRSSGYTDTQYF.

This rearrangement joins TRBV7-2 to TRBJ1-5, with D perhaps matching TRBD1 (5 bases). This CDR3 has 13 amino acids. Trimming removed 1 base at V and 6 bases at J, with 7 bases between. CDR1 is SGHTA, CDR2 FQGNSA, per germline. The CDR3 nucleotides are TGTGCCAGCAGCTTAGTTGGGGGTCAGCCCCAGCATTTT. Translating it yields CASSLVGGQPQHF.

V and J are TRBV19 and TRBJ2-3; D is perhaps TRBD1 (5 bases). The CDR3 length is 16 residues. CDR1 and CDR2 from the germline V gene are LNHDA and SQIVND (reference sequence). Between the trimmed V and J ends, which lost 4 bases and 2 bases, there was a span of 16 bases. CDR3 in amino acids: CASSTPTDRVTDTQYF. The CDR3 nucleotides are TGTGCCAGTAGTACCCCGACAGACCGAGTCACAGATACGCAGTATTTT.

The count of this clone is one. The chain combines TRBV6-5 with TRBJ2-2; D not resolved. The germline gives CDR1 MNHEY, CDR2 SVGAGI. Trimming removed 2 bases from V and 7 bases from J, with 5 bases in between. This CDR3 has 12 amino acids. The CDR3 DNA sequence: TGTGCCAGCAGTTACGCCGGCGGGGAGCTGTTTTTT. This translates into CASSYAGGELFF.

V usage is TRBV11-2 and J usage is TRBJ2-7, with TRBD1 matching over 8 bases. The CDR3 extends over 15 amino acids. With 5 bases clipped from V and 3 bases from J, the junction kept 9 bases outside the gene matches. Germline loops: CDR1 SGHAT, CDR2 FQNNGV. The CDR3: CASSAGRTGNYEQYF. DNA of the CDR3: TGTGCCAGCAGCGCAGGAAGGACAGGGAACTACGAGCAGTACTTC.

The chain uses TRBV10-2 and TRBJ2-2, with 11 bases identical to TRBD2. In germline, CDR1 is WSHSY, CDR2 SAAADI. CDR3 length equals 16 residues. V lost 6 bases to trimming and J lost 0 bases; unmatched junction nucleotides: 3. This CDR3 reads CASRVSGGANTGELFF. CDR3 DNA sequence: TGCGCCAGCAGGGTTAGCGGGGGGGCGAACACCGGGGAGCTGTTTTTT.

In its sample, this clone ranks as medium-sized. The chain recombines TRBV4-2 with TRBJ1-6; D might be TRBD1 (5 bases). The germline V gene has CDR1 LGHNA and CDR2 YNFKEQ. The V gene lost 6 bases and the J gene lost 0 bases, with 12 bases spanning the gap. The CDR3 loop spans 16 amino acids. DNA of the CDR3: TGTGCCAGCAGACACAGGTCGAGCTCCTATAATTCACCCCTCCACTTT. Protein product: CASRHRSSSYNSPLHF.

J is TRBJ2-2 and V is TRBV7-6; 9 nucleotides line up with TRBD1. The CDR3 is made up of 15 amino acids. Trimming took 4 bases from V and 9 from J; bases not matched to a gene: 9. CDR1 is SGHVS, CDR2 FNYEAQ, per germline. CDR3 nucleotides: TGTGCCAGCAGCTCACAGGCCGGACAGGGGCGGGAGCTGTTTTTT. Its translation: CASSSQAGQGRELFF.

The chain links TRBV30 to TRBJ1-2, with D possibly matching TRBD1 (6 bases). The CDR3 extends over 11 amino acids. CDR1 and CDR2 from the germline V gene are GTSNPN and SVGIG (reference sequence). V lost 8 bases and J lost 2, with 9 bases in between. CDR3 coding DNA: TGTGCCCGCAGGGGAAACTATGGCTACACCTTC. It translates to CARRGNYGYTF. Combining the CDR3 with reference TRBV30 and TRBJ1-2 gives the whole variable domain SQTIHQWPATLVQPVGSPLSLECTVEGTSNPNLYWYRQAAGRGLQLLFYSVGIGQISSEVPQNLSASRPQDRQFILSSKKLLLSDSGFYLCARRGNYGYTFGSGTRLTVV.

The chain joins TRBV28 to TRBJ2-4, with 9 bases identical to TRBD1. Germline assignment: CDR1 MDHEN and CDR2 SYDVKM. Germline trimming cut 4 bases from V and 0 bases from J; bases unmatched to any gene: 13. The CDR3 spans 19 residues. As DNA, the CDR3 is TGTGCCAGCAGTTACCCCCCGGGACAGGGTTTATTAGCCAAAAACATTCAGTACTTC. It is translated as CASSYPPGQGLLAKNIQYF.

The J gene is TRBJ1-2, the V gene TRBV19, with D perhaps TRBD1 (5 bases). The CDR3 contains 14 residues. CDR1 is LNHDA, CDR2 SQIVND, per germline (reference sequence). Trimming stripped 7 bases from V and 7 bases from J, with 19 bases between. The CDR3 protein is CASKGTAFRGGYTF. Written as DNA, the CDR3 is TGTGCCAGTAAAGGGACGGCATTCCGGGGTGGCTACACCTTC.

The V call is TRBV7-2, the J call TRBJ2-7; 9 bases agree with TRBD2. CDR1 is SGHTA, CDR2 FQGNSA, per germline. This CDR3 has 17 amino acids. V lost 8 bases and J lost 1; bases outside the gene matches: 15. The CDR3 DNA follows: TGTGCCAGCCAAAACCAGGTTTCAGCGGGGGGTTCCTACGAGCAGTACTTC. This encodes CASQNQVSAGGSYEQYF.

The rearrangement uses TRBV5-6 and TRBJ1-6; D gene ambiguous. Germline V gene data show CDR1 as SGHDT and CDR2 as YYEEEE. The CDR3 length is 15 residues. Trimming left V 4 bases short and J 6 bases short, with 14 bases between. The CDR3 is CASSTVDRGNSPLHF. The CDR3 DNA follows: TGTGCCAGCAGCACCGTGGACCGCGGTAATTCACCCCTCCACTTT. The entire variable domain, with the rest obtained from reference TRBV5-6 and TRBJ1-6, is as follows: DAGVTQSPTHLIKTRGQQVTLRCSPKSGHDTVSWYQQALGQGPQFIFQYYEEEERQRGNFPDRFSGHQFPNYSSELNVNALLLGDSALYLCASSTVDRGNSPLHFGNGTRLTVT.

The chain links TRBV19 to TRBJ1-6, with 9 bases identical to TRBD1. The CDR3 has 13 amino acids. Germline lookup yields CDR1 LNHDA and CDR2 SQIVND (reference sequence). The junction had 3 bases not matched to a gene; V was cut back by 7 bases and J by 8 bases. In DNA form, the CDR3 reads TGTGCCAGTACGGGACAGGGAGATTCACCCCTCCACTTT. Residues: CASTGQGDSPLHF.

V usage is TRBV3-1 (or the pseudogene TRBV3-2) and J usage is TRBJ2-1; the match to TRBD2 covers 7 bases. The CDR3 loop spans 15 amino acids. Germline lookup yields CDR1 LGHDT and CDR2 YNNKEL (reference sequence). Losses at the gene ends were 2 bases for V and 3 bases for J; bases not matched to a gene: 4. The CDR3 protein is CASSQSGRVYNEQFF. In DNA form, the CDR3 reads TGTGCCAGCAGCCAATCAGGGAGGGTCTACAATGAGCAGTTCTTC.

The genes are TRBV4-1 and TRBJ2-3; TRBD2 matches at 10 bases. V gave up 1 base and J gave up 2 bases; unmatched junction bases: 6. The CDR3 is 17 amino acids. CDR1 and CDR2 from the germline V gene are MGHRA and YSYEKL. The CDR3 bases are TGCGCCAGCAGCCAAGGTTCTAGCGGGGGAAACACAGATACGCAGTATTTT. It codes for CASSQGSSGGNTDTQYF.

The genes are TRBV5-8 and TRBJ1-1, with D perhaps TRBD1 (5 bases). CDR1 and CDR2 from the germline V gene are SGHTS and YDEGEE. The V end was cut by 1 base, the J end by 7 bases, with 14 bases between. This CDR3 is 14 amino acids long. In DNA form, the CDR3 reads TGTGCCAGCAGCTTGTCCGGGGGAGTCGGTGAAGCTTTCTTT. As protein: CASSLSGGVGEAFF.

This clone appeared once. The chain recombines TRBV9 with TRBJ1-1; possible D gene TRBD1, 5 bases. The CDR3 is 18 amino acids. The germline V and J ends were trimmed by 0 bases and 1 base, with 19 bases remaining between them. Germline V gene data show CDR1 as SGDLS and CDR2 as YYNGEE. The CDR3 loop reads CASSVGIDAGGGNTEAFF. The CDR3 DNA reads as TGTGCCAGCAGCGTAGGGATTGACGCGGGGGGTGGGAACACTGAAGCTTTCTTT.

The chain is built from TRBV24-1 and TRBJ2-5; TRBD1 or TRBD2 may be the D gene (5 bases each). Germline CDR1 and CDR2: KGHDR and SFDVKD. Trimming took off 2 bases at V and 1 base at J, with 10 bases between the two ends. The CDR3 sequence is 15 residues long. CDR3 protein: CATSDSGAPQETQYF. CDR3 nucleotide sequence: TGTGCCACCAGTGATTCCGGGGCCCCCCAAGAGACCCAGTACTTC.

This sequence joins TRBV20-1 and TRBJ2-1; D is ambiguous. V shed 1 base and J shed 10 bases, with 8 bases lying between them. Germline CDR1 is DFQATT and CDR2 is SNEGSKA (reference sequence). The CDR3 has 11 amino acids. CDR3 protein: CSARGSREQFF. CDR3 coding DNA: TGCAGTGCTAGAGGGTCCCGCGAGCAGTTCTTC.

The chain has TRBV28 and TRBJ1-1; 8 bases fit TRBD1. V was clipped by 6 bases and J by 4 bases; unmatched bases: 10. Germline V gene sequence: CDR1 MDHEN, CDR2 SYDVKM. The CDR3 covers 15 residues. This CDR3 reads CASRYSGGATTEAFF. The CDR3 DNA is TGTGCCAGCAGGTATTCAGGGGGCGCGACCACTGAAGCTTTCTTT. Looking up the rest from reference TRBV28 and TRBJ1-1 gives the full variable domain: DVKVTQSSRYLVKRTGEKVFLECVQDMDHENMFWYRQDPGLGLRLIYFSYDVKMKEKGDIPEGYSVSREKKERFSLILESASTNQTSMYLCASRYSGGATTEAFFGQGTRLTVV.

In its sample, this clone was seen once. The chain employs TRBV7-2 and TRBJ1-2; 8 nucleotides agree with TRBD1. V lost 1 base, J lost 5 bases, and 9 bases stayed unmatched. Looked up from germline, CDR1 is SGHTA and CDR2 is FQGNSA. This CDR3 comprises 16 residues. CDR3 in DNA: TGTGCCAGCAGCTTAGAAGGGGCAGGGGGCGGGTATGGCTACACCTTC. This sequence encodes CASSLEGAGGGYGYTF.

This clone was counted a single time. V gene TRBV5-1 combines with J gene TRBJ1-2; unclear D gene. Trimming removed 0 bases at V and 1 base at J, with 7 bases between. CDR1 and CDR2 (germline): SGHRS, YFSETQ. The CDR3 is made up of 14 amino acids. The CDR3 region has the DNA TGCGCCAGCAGCTTGGCATCTCTTAACTATGGCTACACCTTC. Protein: CASSLASLNYGYTF.

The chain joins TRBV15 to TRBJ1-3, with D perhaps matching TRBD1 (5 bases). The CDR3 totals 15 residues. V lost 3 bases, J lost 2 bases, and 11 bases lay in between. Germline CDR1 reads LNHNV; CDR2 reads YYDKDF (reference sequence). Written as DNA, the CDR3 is TGTGCCACCAGCAGGCGGGGGGTTGCTGGAAACACCATATATTTT. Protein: CATSRRGVAGNTIYF.

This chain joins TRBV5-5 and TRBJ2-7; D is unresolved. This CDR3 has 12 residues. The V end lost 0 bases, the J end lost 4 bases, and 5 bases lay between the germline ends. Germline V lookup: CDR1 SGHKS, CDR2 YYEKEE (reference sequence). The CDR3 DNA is TGTGCCAGCAGCTTGGGATTTTACGAGCAGTACGTC. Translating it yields CASSLGFYEQYV.

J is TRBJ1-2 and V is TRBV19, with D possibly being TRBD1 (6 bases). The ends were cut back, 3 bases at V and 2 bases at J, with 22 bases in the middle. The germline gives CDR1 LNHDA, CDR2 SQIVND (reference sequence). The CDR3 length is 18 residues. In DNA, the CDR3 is TGTGCCAGTAGTATTAGTCGTACCCTACAGACAGGAAACTATGGCTACACCTTC. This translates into CASSISRTLQTGNYGYTF.

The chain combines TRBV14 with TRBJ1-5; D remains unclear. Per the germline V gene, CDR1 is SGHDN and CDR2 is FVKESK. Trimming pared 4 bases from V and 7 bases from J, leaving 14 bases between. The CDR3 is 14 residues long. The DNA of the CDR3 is TGTGCCAGCAGCCCTTACGGGGTGGGGCAGCCCCAGCATTTT. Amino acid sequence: CASSPYGVGQPQHF.

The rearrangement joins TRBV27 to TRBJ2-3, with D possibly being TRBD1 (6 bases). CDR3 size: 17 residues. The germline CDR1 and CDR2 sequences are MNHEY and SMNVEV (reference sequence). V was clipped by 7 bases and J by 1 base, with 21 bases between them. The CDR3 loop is CASKYISGASRTDTQYF. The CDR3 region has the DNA TGTGCCAGCAAATATATCTCAGGGGCCTCCCGCACAGATACGCAGTATTTT.

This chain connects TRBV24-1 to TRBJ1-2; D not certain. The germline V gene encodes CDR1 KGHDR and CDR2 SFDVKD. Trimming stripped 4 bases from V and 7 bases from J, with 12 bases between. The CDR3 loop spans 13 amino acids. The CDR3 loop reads CATSEGAKLGYTF. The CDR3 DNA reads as TGTGCCACCAGTGAGGGCGCAAAGCTTGGCTACACCTTC.

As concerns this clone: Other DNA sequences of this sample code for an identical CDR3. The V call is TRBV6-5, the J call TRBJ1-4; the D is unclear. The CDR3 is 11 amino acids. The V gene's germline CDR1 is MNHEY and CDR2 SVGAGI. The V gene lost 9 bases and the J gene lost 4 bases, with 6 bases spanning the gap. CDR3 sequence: CASHHNEKLFF. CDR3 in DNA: TGTGCCAGTCACCATAATGAAAAACTGTTTTTT.